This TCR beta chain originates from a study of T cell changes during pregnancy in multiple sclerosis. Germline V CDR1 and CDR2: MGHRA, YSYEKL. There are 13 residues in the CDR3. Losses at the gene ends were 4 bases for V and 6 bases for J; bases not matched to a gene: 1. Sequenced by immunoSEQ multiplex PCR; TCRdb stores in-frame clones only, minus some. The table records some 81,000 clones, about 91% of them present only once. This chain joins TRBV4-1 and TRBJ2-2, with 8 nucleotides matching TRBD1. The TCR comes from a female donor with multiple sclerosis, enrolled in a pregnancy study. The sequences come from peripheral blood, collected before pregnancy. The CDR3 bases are TGCGCCAGCAGCCGGGGACAGGCCGGGGAGCTGTTTTTT. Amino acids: CASSRGQAGELFF.